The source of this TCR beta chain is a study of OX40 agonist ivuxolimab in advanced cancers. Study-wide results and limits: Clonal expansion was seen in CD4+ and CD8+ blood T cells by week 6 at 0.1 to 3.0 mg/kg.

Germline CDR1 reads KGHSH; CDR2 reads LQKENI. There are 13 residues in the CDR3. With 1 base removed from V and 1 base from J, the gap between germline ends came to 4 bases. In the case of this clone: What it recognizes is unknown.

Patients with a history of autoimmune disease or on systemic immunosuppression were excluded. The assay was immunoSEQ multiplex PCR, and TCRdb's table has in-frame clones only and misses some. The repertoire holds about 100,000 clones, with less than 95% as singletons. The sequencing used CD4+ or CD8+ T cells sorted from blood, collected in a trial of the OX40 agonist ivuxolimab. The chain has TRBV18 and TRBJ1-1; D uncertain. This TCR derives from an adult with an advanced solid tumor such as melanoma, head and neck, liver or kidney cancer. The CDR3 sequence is CASSPRQNTEAFF. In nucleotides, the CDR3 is TGTGCCAGCTCACCACGGCAGAACACTGAAGCTTTCTTT.